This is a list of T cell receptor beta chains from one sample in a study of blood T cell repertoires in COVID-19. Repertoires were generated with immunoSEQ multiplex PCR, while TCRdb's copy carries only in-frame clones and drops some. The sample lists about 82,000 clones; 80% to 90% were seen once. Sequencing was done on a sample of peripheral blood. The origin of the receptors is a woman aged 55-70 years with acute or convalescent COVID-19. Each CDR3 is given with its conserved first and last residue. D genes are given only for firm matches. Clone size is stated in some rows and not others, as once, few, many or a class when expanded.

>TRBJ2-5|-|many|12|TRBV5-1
TGCGCCAGCAGCTTGGCCGGGGAGACCCAGTACTTC
CASSLAGETQYF
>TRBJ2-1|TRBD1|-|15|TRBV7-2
TGTGCCAGCAGCTTAGACAGGGGGCAGTTCAATGAGCAGTTCTTC
CASSLDRGQFNEQFF
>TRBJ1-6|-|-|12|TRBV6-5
TGTGCCAGCAGACATCGTAATTCACCCCTCCACTTT
CASRHRNSPLHF
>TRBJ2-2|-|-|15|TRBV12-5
TGTGCTAGTGGTTTGACTCGGGAGCACACCGGGGAGCTGTTTTTT
CASGLTREHTGELFF
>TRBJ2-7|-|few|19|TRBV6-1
TGTGCCAGCAGTGAAGCTAGACCCCCCCAAGATCGACAGACCTACGAGCAGTACTTC
CASSEARPPQDRQTYEQYF
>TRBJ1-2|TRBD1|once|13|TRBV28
TGTGCCAGCAGTACAGGGGCCCTCTATGGCTACACCTTC
CASSTGALYGYTF
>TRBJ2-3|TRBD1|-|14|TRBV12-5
TGTGCTAGTGGGTGGGGACAGGAGACAGATACGCAGTATTTT
CASGWGQETDTQYF
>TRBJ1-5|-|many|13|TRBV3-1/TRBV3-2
TGTGCCAGCAGCTTCCAGGGCGGTCAGCCCCAGCATTTT
CASSFQGGQPQHF
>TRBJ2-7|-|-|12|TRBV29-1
TGCAGCATCCAGGACAGCGCCTACGAGCAGTACTTC
CSIQDSAYEQYF
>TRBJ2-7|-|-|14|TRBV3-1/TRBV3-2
TGTGCCAGCAGCCAAGGGGCGGGCGGCAGCGAGCAGTACTTC
CASSQGAGGSEQYF
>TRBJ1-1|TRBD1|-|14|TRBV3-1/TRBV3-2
TGTGCCAGCAGCCAAGTAGGGACAGGATGGGTGGCTTTCTTT
CASSQVGTGWVAFF
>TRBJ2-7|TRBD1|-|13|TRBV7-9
TGTGCCAGCAGCTTAGCGGGTCAGGGGGCTCAGTACTTC
CASSLAGQGAQYF
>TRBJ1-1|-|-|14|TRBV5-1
TGCGCCAGCAGCTTGGAACCCAGGAACACTGAAGCTTTCTTT
CASSLEPRNTEAFF
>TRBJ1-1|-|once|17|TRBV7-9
TGTGCCAGCAGCTTAGCGCGGGGGTCGGGGTCGGACACTGAAGCTTTCTTT
CASSLARGSGSDTEAFF
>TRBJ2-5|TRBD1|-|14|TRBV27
TGTGCCAGCTACCCGCAGGGGGCGGGAGAGACCCAGTACTTC
CASYPQGAGETQYF
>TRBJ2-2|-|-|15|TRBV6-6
TGTGCCAGCAGTTACTCCATGGGGCGCACCGGGGAGCTGTTTTTT
CASSYSMGRTGELFF
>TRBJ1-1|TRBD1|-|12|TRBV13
TGTGCCAGCAGCCAGTCAGGGGGCTCGACTTTCTTT
CASSQSGGSTFF
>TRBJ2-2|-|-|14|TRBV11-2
TGTGCCAGCAGCTTGGATCAACAGACCGGGGAGCTGTTTTTT
CASSLDQQTGELFF
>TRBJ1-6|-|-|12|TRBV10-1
TGCGCCAGCAGTGACGGGAATTCACCCCTCCACTTT
CASSDGNSPLHF
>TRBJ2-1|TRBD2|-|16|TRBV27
TGTGCCAGCAGTTATGAGCGGGGGGGTTCCTACAATGAGCAGTTCTTC
CASSYERGGSYNEQFF
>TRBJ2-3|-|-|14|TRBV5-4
TGTGCCAGCAGCTTCCGGGATTTCACAGATACGCAGTATTTT
CASSFRDFTDTQYF
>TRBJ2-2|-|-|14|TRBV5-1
TGCGCCAGCAGCCGTGACAGGAACACCGGGGAGCTGTTTTTT
CASSRDRNTGELFF
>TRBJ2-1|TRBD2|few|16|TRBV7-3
TGTGCCAGCAGCTTAAGCGGGACTAGCGGGGACAATGAGCAGTTCTTC
CASSLSGTSGDNEQFF
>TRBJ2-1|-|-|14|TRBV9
TGTGCCAGCAGCCCGTTTTTTACATACAATGAGCAGTTCTTC
CASSPFFTYNEQFF